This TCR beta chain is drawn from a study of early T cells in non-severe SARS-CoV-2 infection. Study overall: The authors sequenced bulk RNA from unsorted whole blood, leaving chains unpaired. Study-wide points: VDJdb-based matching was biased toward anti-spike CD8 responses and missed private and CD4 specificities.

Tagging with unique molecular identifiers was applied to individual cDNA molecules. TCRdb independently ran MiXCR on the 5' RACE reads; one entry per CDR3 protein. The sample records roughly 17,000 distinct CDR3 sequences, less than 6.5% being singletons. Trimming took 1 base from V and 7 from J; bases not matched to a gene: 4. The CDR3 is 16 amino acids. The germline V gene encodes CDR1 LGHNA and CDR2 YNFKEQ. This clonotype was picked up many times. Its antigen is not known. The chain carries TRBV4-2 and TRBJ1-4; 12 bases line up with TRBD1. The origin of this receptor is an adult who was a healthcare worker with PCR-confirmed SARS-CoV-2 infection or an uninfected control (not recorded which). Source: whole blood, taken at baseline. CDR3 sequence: CASSQVPGQGAEKLFF. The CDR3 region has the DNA TGTGCCAGCAGCCAAGTACCGGGACAGGGGGCTGAAAAACTGTTTTTT.